This TCR beta chain was observed in a study of multiple sclerosis patients with progressive multifocal leukoencephalopathy. Time point denoted: time of PML onset. T3 refers to blood collected at the onset of PML. The CDR3 totals 16 residues. The germline V gene encodes CDR1 SGHAT and CDR2 FQNNGV. V gave up 1 base and J gave up 2 bases, with 14 bases separating them. Measured with immunoSEQ multiplex PCR; TCRdb has only the in-frame clones, and not every one. The table records about 31,000 clones, 85% of them present only once. This clone has only a few counts. Its antigen is currently unknown. Study-level results: Whether JC virus or general immunocompromise explains the findings remained unclear. Before and during natalizumab, the clones expanded at PML already existed. TRBV and TRBJ usage showed no common pattern when PML developed.

The chain carries TRBV11-2 and TRBJ2-5, with a possible D match to TRBD1 (5 bases). Sequences were derived from PBMCs, sampled from a patient treated with natalizumab. This sequence was found in a woman aged 30 to 39 with progressive multifocal leukoencephalopathy. The DNA of the CDR3 is TGTGCCAGCAGCTTAGTAATAGGCAGGGCTCAAGAGACCCAGTACTTC. Translating gives CASSLVIGRAQETQYF.